The clone carrying this T cell receptor (beta chain) was seen repeatedly, ten times or more. Its antigen is not identified. The germline gene is not matched at one end of the junction; a read error may be the cause. This specimen belongs to a study of spatial heterogeneity in lung cancer. Whole-study context: In raw reads, more than 9.5 appearances on average were recorded for each unique TCR and UMI combination.

Study-level points and caveats: Higher tumor mutation counts went along with higher counts of expanded intratumoral alpha and beta TCRs. Ubiquitous and regional nonsynonymous mutation counts were tracked by ubiquitous and regional expanded TCR counts, respectively.

Indicated time point: sample taken at primary tumor resection. The donors were 55 to 80 patients with non-small cell lung cancer that was early-stage and untreated. The length of the CDR3 is 16 residues. TCRdb recomputed calls from the 5' RACE reads with MiXCR, one row per CDR3 protein. The sample lists more than 15,000 distinct CDR3 sequences; roughly 6.2% were seen once. This receptor was taken from a male donor with early-stage non-small cell lung cancer. The sample in question was lung tumor tissue, obtained at surgery. The rearrangement links TRBV12-3 or TRBV12-4 to TRBJ1-4; 7 bases fit TRBD1. CDR3 residues: CASSLSRDSTIEKLFF. The CDR3 DNA follows: TGTGCCAGCAGTTTATCCCGGGACAGCACTATTGAAAAACTGTTTTTT.